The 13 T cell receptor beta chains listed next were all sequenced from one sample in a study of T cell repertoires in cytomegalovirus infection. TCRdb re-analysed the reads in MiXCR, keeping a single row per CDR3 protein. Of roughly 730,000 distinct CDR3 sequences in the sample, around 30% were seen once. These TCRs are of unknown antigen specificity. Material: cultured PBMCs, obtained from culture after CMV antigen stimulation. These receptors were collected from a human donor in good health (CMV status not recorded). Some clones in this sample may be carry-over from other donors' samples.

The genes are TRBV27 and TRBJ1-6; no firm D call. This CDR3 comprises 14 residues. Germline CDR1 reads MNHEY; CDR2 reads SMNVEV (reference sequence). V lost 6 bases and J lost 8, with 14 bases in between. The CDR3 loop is CASSSLSGDSPLHF. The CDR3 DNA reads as TGTGCCAGCAGCAGCCTAAGTGGGGATTCACCCCTCCACTTT.

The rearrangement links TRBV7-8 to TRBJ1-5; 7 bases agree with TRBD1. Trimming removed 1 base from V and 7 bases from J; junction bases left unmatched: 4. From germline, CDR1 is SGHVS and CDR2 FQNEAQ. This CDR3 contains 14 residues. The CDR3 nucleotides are TGTGCCAGCAGCTTAGACAGGGGCCCGCAGCCCCAGCATTTT. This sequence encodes CASSLDRGPQPQHF.

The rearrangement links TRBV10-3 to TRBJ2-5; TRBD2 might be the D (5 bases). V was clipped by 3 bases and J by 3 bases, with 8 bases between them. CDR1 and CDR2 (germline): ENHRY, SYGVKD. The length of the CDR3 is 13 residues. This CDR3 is CAISEGRKETQYF. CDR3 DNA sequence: TGTGCCATCAGTGAAGGGAGAAAAGAGACCCAGTACTTC.

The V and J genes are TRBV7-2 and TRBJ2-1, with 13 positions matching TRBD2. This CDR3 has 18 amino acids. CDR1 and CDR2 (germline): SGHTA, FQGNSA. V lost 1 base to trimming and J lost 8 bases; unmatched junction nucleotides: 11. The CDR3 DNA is TGTGCCAGCAGCTTAGGGGGGACTAGCGGGGCCACGGGCGATGAGCAGTTCTTC. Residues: CASSLGGTSGATGDEQFF.

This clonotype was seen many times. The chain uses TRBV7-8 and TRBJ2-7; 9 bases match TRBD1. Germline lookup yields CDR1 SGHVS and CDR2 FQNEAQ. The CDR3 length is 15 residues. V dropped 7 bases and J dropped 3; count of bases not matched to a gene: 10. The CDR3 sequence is CASTTYGTGHYEQYF. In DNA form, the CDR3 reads TGTGCCAGCACCACTTATGGGACAGGGCACTACGAGCAGTACTTC.

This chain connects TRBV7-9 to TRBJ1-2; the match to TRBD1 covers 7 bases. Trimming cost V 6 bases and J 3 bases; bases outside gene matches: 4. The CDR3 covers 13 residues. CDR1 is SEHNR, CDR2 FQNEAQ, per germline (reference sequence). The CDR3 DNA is TGTGCCAGCAGTCCGGGACAGTACTATGGCTACACCTTC. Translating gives CASSPGQYYGYTF.

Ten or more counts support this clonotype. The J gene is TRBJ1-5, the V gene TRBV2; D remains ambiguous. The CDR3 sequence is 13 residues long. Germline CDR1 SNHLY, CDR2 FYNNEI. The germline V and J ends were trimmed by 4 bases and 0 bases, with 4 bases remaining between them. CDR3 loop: CASSGDSNQPQHF. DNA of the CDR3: TGTGCCAGCAGTGGTGATAGCAATCAGCCCCAGCATTTT. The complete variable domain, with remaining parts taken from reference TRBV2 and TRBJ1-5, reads EPEVTQTPSHQVTQMGQEVILRCVPISNHLYFYWYRQILGQKVEFLVSFYNNEISEKSEIFDDQFSVERPDGSNFTLKIRSTKLEDSAMYFCASSGDSNQPQHFGDGTRLSIL.

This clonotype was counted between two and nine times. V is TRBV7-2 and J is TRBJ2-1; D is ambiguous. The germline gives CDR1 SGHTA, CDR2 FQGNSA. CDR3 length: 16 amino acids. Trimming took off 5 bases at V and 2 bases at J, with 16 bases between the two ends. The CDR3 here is CASSPRSAPPYNEQFF. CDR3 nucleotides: TGTGCCAGCAGCCCCCGGTCCGCACCTCCCTACAATGAGCAGTTCTTC.

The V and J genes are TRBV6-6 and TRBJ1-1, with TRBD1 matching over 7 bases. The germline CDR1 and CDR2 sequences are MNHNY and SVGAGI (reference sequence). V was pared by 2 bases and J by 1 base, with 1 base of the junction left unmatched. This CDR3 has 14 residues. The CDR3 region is CASSYGTANTEAFF. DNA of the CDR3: TGTGCCAGCAGTTACGGGACAGCGAACACTGAAGCTTTCTTT.

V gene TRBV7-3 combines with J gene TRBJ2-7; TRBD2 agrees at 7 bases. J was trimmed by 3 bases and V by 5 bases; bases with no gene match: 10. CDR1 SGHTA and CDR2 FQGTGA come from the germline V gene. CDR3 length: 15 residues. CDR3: CASSDTGGGNYEQYF. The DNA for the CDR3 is TGTGCCAGCAGCGATACTGGGGGGGGAAACTACGAGCAGTACTTC.

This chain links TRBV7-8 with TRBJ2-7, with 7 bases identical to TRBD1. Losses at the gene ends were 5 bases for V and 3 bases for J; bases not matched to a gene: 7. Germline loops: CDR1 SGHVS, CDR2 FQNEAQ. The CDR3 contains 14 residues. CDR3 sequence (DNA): TGTGCCAGCAGCATCAGCCGGGACAGCTACGAGCAGTACTTC. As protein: CASSISRDSYEQYF.

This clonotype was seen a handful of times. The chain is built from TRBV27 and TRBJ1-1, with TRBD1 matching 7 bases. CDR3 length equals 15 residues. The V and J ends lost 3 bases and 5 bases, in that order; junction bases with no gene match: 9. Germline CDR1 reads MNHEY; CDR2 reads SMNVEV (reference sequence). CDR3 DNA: TGTGCCAGCAGTTTTGACAGGGCGGAGTGGACTGAAGCTTTCTTT. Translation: CASSFDRAEWTEAFF.

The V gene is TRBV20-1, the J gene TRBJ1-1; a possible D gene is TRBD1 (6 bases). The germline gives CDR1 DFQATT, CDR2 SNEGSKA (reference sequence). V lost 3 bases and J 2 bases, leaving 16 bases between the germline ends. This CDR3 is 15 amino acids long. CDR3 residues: CSASRQEGGNTEAFF. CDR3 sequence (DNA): TGCAGTGCTAGTCGACAGGAAGGGGGAAACACTGAAGCTTTCTTT.